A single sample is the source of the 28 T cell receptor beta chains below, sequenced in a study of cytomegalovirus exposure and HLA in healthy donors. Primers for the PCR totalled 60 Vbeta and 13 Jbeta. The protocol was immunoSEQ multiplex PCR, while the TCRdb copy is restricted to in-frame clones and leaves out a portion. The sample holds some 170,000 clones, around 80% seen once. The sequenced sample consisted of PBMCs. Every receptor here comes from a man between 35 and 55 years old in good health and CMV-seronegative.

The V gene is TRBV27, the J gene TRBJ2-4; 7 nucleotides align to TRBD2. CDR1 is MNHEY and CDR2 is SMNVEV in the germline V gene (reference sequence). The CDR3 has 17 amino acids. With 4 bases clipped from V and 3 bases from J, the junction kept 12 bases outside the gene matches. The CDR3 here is CASSSVGGVGGKNIQYF. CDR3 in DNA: TGTGCCAGCAGTTCCGTGGGAGGGGTTGGGGGCAAAAACATTCAGTACTTC.

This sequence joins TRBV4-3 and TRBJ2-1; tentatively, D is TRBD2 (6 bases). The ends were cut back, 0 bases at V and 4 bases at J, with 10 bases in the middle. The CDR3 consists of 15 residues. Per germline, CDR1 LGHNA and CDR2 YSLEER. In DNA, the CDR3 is TGCGCCAGCAGCCAAGATGCGGGGCGTTACAATGAGCAGTTCTTC. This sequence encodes CASSQDAGRYNEQFF.

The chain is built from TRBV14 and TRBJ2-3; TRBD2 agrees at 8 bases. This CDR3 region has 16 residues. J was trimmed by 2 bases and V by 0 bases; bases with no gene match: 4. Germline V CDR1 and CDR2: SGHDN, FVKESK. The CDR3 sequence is CASSQDYGGATDTQYF. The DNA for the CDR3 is TGTGCCAGCAGCCAAGATTACGGGGGGGCCACAGATACGCAGTATTTT.

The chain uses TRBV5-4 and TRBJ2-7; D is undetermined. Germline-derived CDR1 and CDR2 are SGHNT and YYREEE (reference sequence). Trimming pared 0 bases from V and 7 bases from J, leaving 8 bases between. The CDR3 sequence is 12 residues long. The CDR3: CASSLDIKEQYF. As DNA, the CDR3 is TGTGCCAGCAGCTTGGACATAAAGGAGCAGTACTTC.

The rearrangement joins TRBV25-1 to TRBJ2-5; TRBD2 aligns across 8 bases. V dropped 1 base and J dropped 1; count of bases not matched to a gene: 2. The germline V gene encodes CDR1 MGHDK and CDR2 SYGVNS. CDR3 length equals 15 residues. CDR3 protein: CASSEFGGGQETQYF. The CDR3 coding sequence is TGTGCCAGCAGTGAATTCGGGGGGGGCCAAGAGACCCAGTACTTC.

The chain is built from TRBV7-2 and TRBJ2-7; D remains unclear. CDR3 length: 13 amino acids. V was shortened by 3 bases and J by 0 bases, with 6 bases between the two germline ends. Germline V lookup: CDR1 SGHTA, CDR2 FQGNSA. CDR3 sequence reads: CASSFYHSYEQYF. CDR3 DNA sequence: TGTGCCAGCAGCTTCTACCACTCCTACGAGCAGTACTTC. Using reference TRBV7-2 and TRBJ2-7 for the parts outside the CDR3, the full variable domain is GAGVSQSPSNKVTEKGKDVELRCDPISGHTALYWYRQSLGQGLEFLIYFQGNSAPDKSGLPSDRFSAERTGGSVSTLTIQRTQQEDSAVYLCASSFYHSYEQYFGPGTRLTVT.

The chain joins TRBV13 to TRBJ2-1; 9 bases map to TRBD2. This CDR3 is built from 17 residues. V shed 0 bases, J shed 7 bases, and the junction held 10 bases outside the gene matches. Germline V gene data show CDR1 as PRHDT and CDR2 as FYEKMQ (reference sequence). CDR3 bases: TGTGCCAGCAGCTTAGGGTTAGCGGGGGATGCGGCTAATGAGCAGTTCTTC. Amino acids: CASSLGLAGDAANEQFF.

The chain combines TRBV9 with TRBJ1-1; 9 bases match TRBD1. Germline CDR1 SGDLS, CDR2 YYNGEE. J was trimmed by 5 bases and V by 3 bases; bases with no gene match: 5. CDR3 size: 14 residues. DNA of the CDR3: TGTGCCAGCAGCGAGGCCGGGACAGGGACTGAAGCTTTCTTT. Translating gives CASSEAGTGTEAFF.

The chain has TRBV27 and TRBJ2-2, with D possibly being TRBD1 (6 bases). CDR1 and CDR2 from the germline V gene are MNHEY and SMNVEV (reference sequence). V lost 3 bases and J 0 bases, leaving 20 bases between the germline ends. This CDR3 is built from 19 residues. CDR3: CASSFYSPGHLSNTGELFF. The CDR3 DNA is TGTGCCAGCAGTTTTTACTCCCCGGGACACCTATCGAACACCGGGGAGCTGTTTTTT.

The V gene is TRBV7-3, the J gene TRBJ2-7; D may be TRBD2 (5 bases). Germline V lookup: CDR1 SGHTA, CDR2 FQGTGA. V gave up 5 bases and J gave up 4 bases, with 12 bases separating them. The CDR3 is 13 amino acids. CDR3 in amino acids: CASSPVGSYEQYF. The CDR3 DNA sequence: TGTGCCAGCAGCCCCGTTGGGAGTTACGAGCAGTACTTC.

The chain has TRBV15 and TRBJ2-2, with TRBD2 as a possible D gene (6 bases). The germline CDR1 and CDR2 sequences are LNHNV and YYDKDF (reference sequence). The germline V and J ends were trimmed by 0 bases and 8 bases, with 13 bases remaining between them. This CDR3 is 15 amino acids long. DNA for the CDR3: TGTGCCACCAGCAGAGATAAGGGGCGGGGAGGGGAGCTGTTTTTT. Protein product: CATSRDKGRGGELFF.

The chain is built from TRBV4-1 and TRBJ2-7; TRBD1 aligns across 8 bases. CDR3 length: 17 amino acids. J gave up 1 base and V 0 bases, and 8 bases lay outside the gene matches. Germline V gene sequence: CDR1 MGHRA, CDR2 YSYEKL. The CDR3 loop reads CASSQEGSGQASYEQYF. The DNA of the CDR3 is TGCGCCAGCAGCCAAGAGGGTTCGGGACAGGCATCCTACGAGCAGTACTTC.

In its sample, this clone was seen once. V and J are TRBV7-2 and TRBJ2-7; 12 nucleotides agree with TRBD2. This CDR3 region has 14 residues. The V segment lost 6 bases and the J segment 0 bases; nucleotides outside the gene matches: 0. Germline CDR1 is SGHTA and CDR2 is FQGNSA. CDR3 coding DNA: TGTGCCAGCAGGACTAGCGGGGGCTCCTACGAGCAGTACTTC. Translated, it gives CASRTSGGSYEQYF. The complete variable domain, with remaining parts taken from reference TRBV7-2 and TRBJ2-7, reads GAGVSQSPSNKVTEKGKDVELRCDPISGHTALYWYRQSLGQGLEFLIYFQGNSAPDKSGLPSDRFSAERTGGSVSTLTIQRTQQEDSAVYLCASRTSGGSYEQYFGPGTRLTVT.

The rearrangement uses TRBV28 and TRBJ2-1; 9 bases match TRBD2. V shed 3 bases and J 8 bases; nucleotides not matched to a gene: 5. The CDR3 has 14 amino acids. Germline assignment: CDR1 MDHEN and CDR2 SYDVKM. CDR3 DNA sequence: TGTGCCAGCAGTTTGACGCGGGGGGGCGATGAGCAGTTCTTC. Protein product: CASSLTRGGDEQFF.

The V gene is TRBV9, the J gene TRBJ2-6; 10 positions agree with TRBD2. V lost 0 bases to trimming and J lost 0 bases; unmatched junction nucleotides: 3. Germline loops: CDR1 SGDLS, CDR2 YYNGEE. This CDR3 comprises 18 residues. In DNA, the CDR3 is TGTGCCAGCAGCGTAGACCCTAGCGGGGGCTCTGGGGCCAACGTCCTGACTTTC. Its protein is CASSVDPSGGSGANVLTF.

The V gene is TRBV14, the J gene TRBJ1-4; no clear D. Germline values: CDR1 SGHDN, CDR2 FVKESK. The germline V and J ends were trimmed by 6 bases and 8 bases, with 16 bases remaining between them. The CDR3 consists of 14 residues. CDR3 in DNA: TGTGCCAGCAGTCTGACACTCCCAAGGGAAAAACTGTTTTTT. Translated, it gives CASSLTLPREKLFF.

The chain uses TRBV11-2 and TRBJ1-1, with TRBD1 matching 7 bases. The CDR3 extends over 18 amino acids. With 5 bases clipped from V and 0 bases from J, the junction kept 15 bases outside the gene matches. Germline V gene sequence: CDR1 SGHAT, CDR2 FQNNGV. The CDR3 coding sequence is TGTGCCAGCAGCCCCCTCGGACAGGCGGCCTCAATGAACACTGAAGCTTTCTTT. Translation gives CASSPLGQAASMNTEAFF.

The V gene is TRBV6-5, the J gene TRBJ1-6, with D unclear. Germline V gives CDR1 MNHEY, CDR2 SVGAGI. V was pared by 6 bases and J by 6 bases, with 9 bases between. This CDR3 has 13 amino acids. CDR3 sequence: CASSPGFNSPLHF. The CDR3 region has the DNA TGTGCCAGCAGCCCAGGCTTTAATTCACCCCTCCACTTT.

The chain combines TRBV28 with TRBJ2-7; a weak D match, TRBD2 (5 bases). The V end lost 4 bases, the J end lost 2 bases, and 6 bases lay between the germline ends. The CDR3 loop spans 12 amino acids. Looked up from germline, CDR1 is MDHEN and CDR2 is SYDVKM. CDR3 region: CASSSGTYEQYF. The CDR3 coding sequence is TGTGCCAGCAGTTCGGGGACCTACGAGCAGTACTTC.

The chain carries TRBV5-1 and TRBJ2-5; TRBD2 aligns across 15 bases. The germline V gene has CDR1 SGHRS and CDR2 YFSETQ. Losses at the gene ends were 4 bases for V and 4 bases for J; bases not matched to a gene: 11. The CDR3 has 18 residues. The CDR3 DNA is TGCGCCAGCAGCCCCGGGACTAGCGGGGGGCGGTCGGCAGAGACCCAGTACTTC. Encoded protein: CASSPGTSGGRSAETQYF.

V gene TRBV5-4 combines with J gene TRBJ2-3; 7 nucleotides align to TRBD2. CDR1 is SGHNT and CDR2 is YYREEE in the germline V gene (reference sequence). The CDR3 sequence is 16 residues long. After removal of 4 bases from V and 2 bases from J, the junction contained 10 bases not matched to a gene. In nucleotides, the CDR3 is TGTGCCAGCAGCAGCCCGGGACTACATATCACAGATACGCAGTATTTT. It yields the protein CASSSPGLHITDTQYF.

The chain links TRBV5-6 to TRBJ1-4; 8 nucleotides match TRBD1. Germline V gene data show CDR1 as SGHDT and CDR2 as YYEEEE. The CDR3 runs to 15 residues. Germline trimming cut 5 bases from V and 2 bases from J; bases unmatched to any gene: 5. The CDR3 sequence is CASRKTGGTNEKLFF. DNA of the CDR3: TGTGCCAGCAGAAAAACAGGGGGTACTAATGAAAAACTGTTTTTT.

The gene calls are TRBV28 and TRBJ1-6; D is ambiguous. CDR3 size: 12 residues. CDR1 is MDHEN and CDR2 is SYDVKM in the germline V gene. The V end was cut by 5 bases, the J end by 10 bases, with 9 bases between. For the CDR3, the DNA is TGTGCCAGCAGTATCCCTCTATCACCCCTCCACTTT. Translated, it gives CASSIPLSPLHF.

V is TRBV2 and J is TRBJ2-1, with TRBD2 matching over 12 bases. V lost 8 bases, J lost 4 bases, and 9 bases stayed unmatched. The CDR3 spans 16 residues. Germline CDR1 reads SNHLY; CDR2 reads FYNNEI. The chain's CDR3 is CASVASGGVLYNEQFF. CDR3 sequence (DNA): TGTGCCAGCGTGGCTAGCGGGGGGGTCTTATACAATGAGCAGTTCTTC.

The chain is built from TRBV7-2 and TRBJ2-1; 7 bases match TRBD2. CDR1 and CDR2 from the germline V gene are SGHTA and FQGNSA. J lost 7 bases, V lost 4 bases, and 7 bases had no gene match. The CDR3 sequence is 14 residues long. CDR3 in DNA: TGTGCCAGCAGCTCGTCGGCCGGGGGGAATGAGCAGTTCTTC. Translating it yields CASSSSAGGNEQFF.

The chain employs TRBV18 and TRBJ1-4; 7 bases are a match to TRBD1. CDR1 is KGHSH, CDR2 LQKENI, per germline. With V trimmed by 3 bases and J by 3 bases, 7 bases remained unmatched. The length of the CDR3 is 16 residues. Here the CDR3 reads CASSPLEGGPNEKLFF. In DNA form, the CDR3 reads TGTGCCAGCTCACCCCTCGAAGGGGGCCCTAATGAAAAACTGTTTTTT.

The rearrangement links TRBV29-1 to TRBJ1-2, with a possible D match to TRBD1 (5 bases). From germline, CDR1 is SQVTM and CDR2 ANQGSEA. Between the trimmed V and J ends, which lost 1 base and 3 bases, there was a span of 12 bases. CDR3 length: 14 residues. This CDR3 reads CSVEGGRGYYGYTF. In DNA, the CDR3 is TGCAGCGTTGAAGGGGGGAGGGGATACTATGGCTACACCTTC.

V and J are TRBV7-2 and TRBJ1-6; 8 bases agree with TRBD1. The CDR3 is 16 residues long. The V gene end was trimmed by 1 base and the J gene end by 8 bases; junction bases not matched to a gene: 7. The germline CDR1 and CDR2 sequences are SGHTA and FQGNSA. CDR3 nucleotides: TGTGCCAGCAGCTTAGGAGGAGGACAGGGCGATTCACCCCTCCACTTT. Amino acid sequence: CASSLGGGQGDSPLHF. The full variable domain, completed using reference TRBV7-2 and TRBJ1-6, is GAGVSQSPSNKVTEKGKDVELRCDPISGHTALYWYRQSLGQGLEFLIYFQGNSAPDKSGLPSDRFSAERTGGSVSTLTIQRTQQEDSAVYLCASSLGGGQGDSPLHFGNGTRLTVT.